This is a list of T cell receptor beta chains from one sample in a study of blood T cell repertoires in COVID-19. The data were produced by immunoSEQ multiplex PCR, yet TCRdb's version contains in-frame clones alone and is incomplete. Among fewer than 65,000 clones listed, more than 80% were seen once. Sequenced sample: peripheral blood. These receptor sequences come from a woman older than 75 with acute or convalescent COVID-19. Each CDR3 is given with its conserved first and last residue. The D gene is left open where the match is weak. Only some rows state a clone size, as once, few, many or a class for expanded clones.

-	-	TRBV6-2/TRBV6-3	TRBJ1-5	CASSYKVGGGQPPYQPQHF	TGTGCCAGCAGTTACAAGGTAGGAGGAGGACAGCCCCCCTATCAGCCCCAGCATTTT
-	TRBD2	TRBV5-1	TRBJ2-5	CASSLSPGGLETQYF	TGCGCCAGCAGCTTATCGCCGGGAGGGCTCGAGACCCAGTACTTC
-	TRBD2	TRBV27	TRBJ2-1	CASDPPGLAGPGQFF	TGTGCCAGCGACCCCCCGGGACTAGCGGGGCCGGGGCAGTTCTTC
-	-	TRBV27	TRBJ2-7	CASSLQRYSYEQYF	TGTGCCAGCAGTTTACAGCGGTACTCCTACGAGCAGTACTTC
-	-	TRBV30	TRBJ2-7	CAWTARFYEQYF	TGTGCCTGGACCGCGAGATTCTACGAGCAGTACTTC
-	TRBD2	TRBV9	TRBJ2-7	CASSVRAGEGEQYF	TGTGCCAGCAGCGTTAGGGCGGGAGAGGGCGAGCAGTACTTC
once	TRBD2	TRBV5-1	TRBJ2-2	CASSWPGLAGGAGRTGELFF	TGCGCCAGCAGCTGGCCGGGACTAGCGGGAGGGGCGGGCAGGACCGGGGAGCTGTTTTTT
-	TRBD1	TRBV19	TRBJ2-7	CASKFADRGPWEQYF	TGTGCCAGTAAGTTTGCCGACAGGGGGCCATGGGAGCAGTACTTC
-	-	TRBV3-1/TRBV3-2	TRBJ2-5	CASSQNRVQETQYF	TGTGCCAGCAGCCAGAACAGGGTCCAAGAGACCCAGTACTTC
-	TRBD1	TRBV12-5	TRBJ2-2	CASGLGQGANGELFF	TGTGCTAGTGGTTTAGGACAGGGGGCAAACGGGGAGCTGTTTTTT
-	-	TRBV3-1/TRBV3-2	TRBJ1-1	CASSQVQNTEAFF	TGTGCCAGCAGCCAAGTCCAGAACACTGAAGCTTTCTTT